This entry features one T cell receptor beta chain sequence. Its antigen specificity is not known. No much larger clone exists at a distance of one base, and base qualities are not known. Participants in the prospective study were enrolled through a virtual design, were aged roughly 18 to 90 years, and lived in under 25 United States geographic areas. To assign participants to cohorts, the prospective study relied on clinical history that participants themselves reported in a screening survey and a study questionnaire. Recovered participants in ImmuneRACE Cohort 3 were defined as having two consecutive negative NP/OP PCR tests, clearance from a healthcare professional, or resolution of symptoms. Each participant in the prospective study had whole blood, serum and a nasopharyngeal or oropharyngeal swab collected by mobile phlebotomists. Prospective study participants could optionally give additional blood draws and questionnaires over an approximately two-month period. Blood samples from the prospective study were shipped frozen or at room temperature prior to DNA extraction.

Via the germline V gene, CDR1 is SGHVS and CDR2 FQNEAQ. Taken from cysteine to phenylalanine, the CDR3 has 13 residues. Only the CDR3 DNA is retained, 39 bases long and in frame from the first base. V is clipped by 5 bases and J by 4 bases, and the sequence between their germline boundaries is 11 bases long. The entry originates in a study of blood T cell repertoires in COVID-19 (dated by TCRdb to 2018 to 2021). About the study as a whole: Samples from collaborators originated in the United States, Italy and Spain and spanned both the acute and convalescent phases of COVID-19. The repertoires were released in a freely available public database intended as a resource for research on the immune response to SARS-CoV-2. HLA class I and class II types, where available, came from metadata supplied by the sample provider rather than from assay-based typing. The dataset comprised deeply sampled blood TCRbeta repertoires from subjects exposed to, actively infected with, or recovered from COVID-19. The prospective study material was composed of cDNA or gDNA derived from T cells, B-cell-depleted T cells, or PBMCs. Nearly every sample came with metadata listing a de-identified subject ID, COVID-19 status, age in years and sex. Samples were obtained from the ongoing ImmuneRACE study (first 160 participants) and from about 1,300 subjects provided by 6 global collaborators. General study outcomes and caveats: How much clinical and demographic metadata was included differed by source and by participant, and the metadata was provided uncurated.

TCRbeta CDR3 regions were amplified from genomic DNA by means of the immunoSEQ Assay, a bias-controlled multiplex PCR. Under the source paper's analysis protocol: The number of nucleated cells in each sample was estimated by amplification of reference gene primers within the assay. To quantify the absolute abundance of each unique TCRbeta CDR3 rearrangement, sequence reads were collapsed and filtered. For each sample, productive Simpson clonality was calculated as the square root of Simpson's diversity index across productive rearrangements. The table was pulled from immuneACCESS by TCRdb, which kept in-frame rearrangements only. Such tables lose some clones; where checked, under half of the loss comes from unresolved V genes, and the rest has no known cause. Clone size and the V and J calls come from that table; the DNA yielded D and trimming. Recorded for this sample are more than 200,000 clones; approximately 90% of them occurred a single time. The biggest ten clones account for approximately 2% of the sample.

This sequence originates from a woman aged 18 to 35 who had recovered from COVID-19. Recombination joined TRBV7-8 with TRBJ1-2; TRBD1 is perhaps the D gene, given 6 matching bases. The sample was PBMCs or T cells enriched from blood (not recorded which). The sequenced DNA is TGTGCCAGCAGCCGGGACAATATCTATGGCTACACCTTC. Translated, this is CASSRDNIYGYTF.